Presented here are 23 T cell receptor beta chains from one specimen sequenced in a study of T-cell reconstitution after alpha-beta-depleted transplantation in children. Unique molecular identifiers were used to barcode this TCRbeta library. TCRdb re-derived calls from the PCR reads in MiXCR, one entry per CDR3 protein. Of fewer than 550,000 distinct CDR3 sequences in the sample, 9.5% to 13% were seen once. The material was PBMCs from the stem cell graft donor, obtained from the stem cell graft. Receptor source: a human donor who donated a stem cell graft to a child with acute myeloid leukemia.

The chain employs TRBV20-1 and TRBJ1-1, with D tentatively TRBD1 (5 bases). Trimming cost V 2 bases and J 0 bases, with 25 bases left between them. Per germline, CDR1 DFQATT and CDR2 SNEGSKA (reference sequence). The CDR3 loop spans 19 amino acids. CDR3 DNA sequence: TGCAGTGCTAGACCTGGGTTAGGGGATCCTGTGGCTTTGAACACTGAAGCTTTCTTT. Its protein product is CSARPGLGDPVALNTEAFF.

At least ten counts were recorded for this clonotype. The rearrangement uses TRBV7-9 and TRBJ2-2, with 9 bases identical to TRBD1. The CDR3 spans 16 residues. V gave up 6 bases and J gave up 3 bases; unmatched junction bases: 8. Germline V gives CDR1 SEHNR, CDR2 FQNEAQ (reference sequence). Written as DNA, the CDR3 is TGTGCCAGCAGTTTTCCGGGACAGGGCTACACCGGGGAGCTGTTTTTT. Translating it yields CASSFPGQGYTGELFF.

The CDR3 DNA is TGCAGTGCTAGAGACCCCCGGGACAATGAGCAGTTCTTC. This codes for CSARDPRDNEQFF. The rearrangement joins TRBV20-1 to TRBJ2-1; D uncertain. V lost 0 bases to trimming and J lost 5 bases, with 8 bases between them. CDR3 length: 13 amino acids. Germline V gene lookup returns CDR1 DFQATT and CDR2 SNEGSKA (reference sequence).

The chain recombines TRBV5-6 with TRBJ2-7; tentatively, D is TRBD1 (6 bases). CDR1 is SGHDT and CDR2 is YYEEEE in the germline V gene. V was cut by 1 base and J by 7 bases, with 18 bases left in between. CDR3 length equals 15 residues. The CDR3 protein is CASSLYGGEFGEQYF. The CDR3 bases are TGTGCCAGCAGCTTGTATGGGGGCGAGTTCGGTGAGCAGTACTTC.

Ten or more counts support this clonotype. The chain links TRBV7-2 to TRBJ2-1; D is unclear. There are 12 residues in the CDR3. Looked up from germline, CDR1 is SGHTA and CDR2 is FQGNSA. The V and J ends lost 1 base and 10 bases respectively, with 8 bases between them. The DNA of the CDR3 is TGTGCCAGCAGCTTAGTGACAAGCGAGCAGTTCTTC. Protein: CASSLVTSEQFF.

The V and J genes are TRBV2 and TRBJ2-5, with D perhaps matching TRBD2 (5 bases). Deletions cut 2 bases from V and 5 bases from J, with 9 bases between. The length of the CDR3 is 13 residues. The V gene's germline CDR1 is SNHLY and CDR2 FYNNEI. CDR3 region: CASSEWEKETQYF. The CDR3 nucleotides are TGTGCCAGCAGTGAATGGGAGAAGGAGACCCAGTACTTC.

This rearrangement joins TRBV4-1 to TRBJ1-4; D is possibly TRBD1 (5 bases). CDR1 and CDR2 from the germline V gene are MGHRA and YSYEKL. CDR3 length: 11 residues. V lost 2 bases and J lost 12, with 7 bases in between. CDR3 sequence: CASSQQGELFF. The CDR3 nucleotides are TGCGCCAGCAGCCAACAGGGTGAACTGTTTTTT.

V is TRBV12-3 or TRBV12-4 and J is TRBJ2-2, with a tentative D call TRBD2 (5 bases). This CDR3 contains 15 residues. V was shortened by 1 base and J by 4 bases, with 10 bases between the two germline ends. The CDR3 nucleotides read TGTGCCAGCAGTTTAGGGAGGCATGTCACCGGGGAGCTGTTTTTT. Its translation: CASSLGRHVTGELFF.

At least ten counts were recorded for this clonotype. This chain connects TRBV20-1 to TRBJ2-1; 12 bases agree with TRBD2. Unmatched junction bases numbered 10, after V lost 6 bases and J lost 10 bases. The CDR3 totals 14 residues. From germline, CDR1 is DFQATT and CDR2 SNEGSKA (reference sequence). The DNA for the CDR3 is TGCAGTGCGGCTGGACTAGCGGGAAAGGGCGAGCAGTTCTTC. Translated: CSAAGLAGKGEQFF.

The sample holds many counts of this clonotype. The chain recombines TRBV5-1 with TRBJ2-5, with a possible D match to TRBD1 (6 bases). This CDR3 region has 13 residues. V was shortened by 4 bases and J by 4 bases, with 11 bases between the two germline ends. Germline lookup yields CDR1 SGHRS and CDR2 YFSETQ. CDR3 sequence: CASSTRTAETQYF. Written as DNA, the CDR3 is TGCGCCAGCAGCACCCGGACAGCAGAGACCCAGTACTTC.

The chain has TRBV10-3 and TRBJ2-4; TRBD1 matches at 7 bases. The CDR3 has 14 amino acids. Trimming took 6 bases from V and 4 from J; bases not matched to a gene: 6. Germline CDR1 is ENHRY and CDR2 is SYGVKD. The CDR3 DNA reads TGTGCCATCAGCCCCGGGACAGAGAAAAACATTCAGTACTTC. The encoded protein is CAISPGTEKNIQYF.

This chain uses TRBV20-1 with TRBJ2-2; D is ambiguous. This CDR3 contains 13 residues. V lost 0 bases and J lost 6, with 8 bases in between. Germline V lookup: CDR1 DFQATT, CDR2 SNEGSKA (reference sequence). CDR3 sequence: CSARDGLSGELFF. The DNA of the CDR3 is TGCAGTGCTAGAGACGGGCTGTCCGGGGAGCTGTTTTTT.

This clonotype was seen more than once but under ten times. This chain links TRBV30 with TRBJ2-7, with D perhaps matching TRBD1 (5 bases). Trimming took off 0 bases at V and 4 bases at J, with 7 bases between the two ends. This CDR3 comprises 12 residues. Germline assignment: CDR1 GTSNPN and CDR2 SVGIG (reference sequence). The CDR3 reads CAWSVAGYEQYF. CDR3 nucleotides: TGTGCCTGGAGTGTGGCAGGGTACGAGCAGTACTTC.

This clonotype was found a few times. The V call is TRBV6-6, the J call TRBJ2-5; D remains unclear. The germline V gene encodes CDR1 MNHNY and CDR2 SVGAGI (reference sequence). The CDR3 sequence is 13 residues long. The V end lost 7 bases, the J end lost 1 base, and 10 bases lay between the germline ends. This CDR3 is CASKDRAQETQYF. In DNA form, the CDR3 reads TGTGCCAGCAAAGACCGCGCCCAAGAGACCCAGTACTTC.

This clonotype was seen a few times. This chain joins TRBV5-1 and TRBJ2-6; 8 positions agree with TRBD1. This CDR3 contains 19 residues. Germline CDR1 reads SGHRS; CDR2 reads YFSETQ. Trimming at V came to 1 base and at J to 0 bases, leaving 9 bases not matched to a gene. The CDR3 bases are TGCGCCAGCAGCTTGCTTTCAGGGGGCCCGAGCTCTGGGGCCAACGTCCTGACTTTC. This encodes CASSLLSGGPSSGANVLTF.

This clonotype came up many times. This chain links TRBV20-1 with TRBJ2-5, with a tentative D call TRBD2 (6 bases). V was cut by 4 bases and J by 5 bases, with 17 bases left in between. The CDR3 sequence is 14 residues long. Germline-derived CDR1 and CDR2 are DFQATT and SNEGSKA (reference sequence). The CDR3: CSAKELAWGETQYF. The CDR3 bases are TGCAGTGCTAAGGAACTAGCCTGGGGGGAGACCCAGTACTTC.

This chain links TRBV20-1 with TRBJ2-7; D not resolved. The CDR3 loop spans 11 amino acids. CDR1 and CDR2 from the germline V gene are DFQATT and SNEGSKA (reference sequence). The ends were cut back, 5 bases at V and 0 bases at J, with 5 bases in the middle. In nucleotides, the CDR3 is TGCAGTGCTCGCCGCTCCTACGAGCAGTACTTC. The encoded protein is CSARRSYEQYF.

A single count supports this clonotype. The chain joins TRBV2 to TRBJ2-3; D is possibly TRBD2 (5 bases). Germline CDR1 SNHLY, CDR2 FYNNEI. Trimming left V 2 bases short and J 2 bases short, with 17 bases between. The CDR3 spans 17 residues. The CDR3 sequence: CASSEPSLAGTTDTQYF. The CDR3 bases are TGTGCCAGCAGTGAACCGTCCCTCGCGGGTACCACAGATACGCAGTATTTT.

This clonotype appeared many times. In DNA, the CDR3 is TGCAGCGTTTTCGGGACAGCTAGCGATGGCTACACCTTC. The encoded protein is CSVFGTASDGYTF. The chain has TRBV29-1 and TRBJ1-2, with 7 bases fitting TRBD1. The V segment lost 5 bases and the J segment 6 bases; nucleotides outside the gene matches: 9. CDR3 length equals 13 residues. Germline V gives CDR1 SQVTM, CDR2 ANQGSEA.

The V call is TRBV12-3 or TRBV12-4, the J call TRBJ2-5; 8 bases are shared with TRBD2. The CDR3 is 16 residues long. Trimming cost V 3 bases and J 4 bases; bases outside gene matches: 10. In nucleotides, the CDR3 is TGTGCCAGCAGTTTCAGAAGCGGGAGAAAGGCAGAGACCCAGTACTTC. Residues: CASSFRSGRKAETQYF.

This clonotype was observed many times. The V gene is TRBV5-1, the J gene TRBJ2-5, with unresolved D. Trimming stripped 0 bases from V and 2 bases from J, with 11 bases between. The CDR3 loop spans 15 amino acids. Germline V gene lookup returns CDR1 SGHRS and CDR2 YFSETQ. The chain's CDR3 is CASSLEAVVQETQYF. The CDR3 DNA sequence: TGCGCCAGCAGCTTGGAGGCAGTTGTTCAAGAGACCCAGTACTTC.

This clonotype appeared a single time. The chain has TRBV20-1 and TRBJ2-7; weak D call: TRBD1 (6 bases). From germline, CDR1 is DFQATT and CDR2 SNEGSKA (reference sequence). There are 14 residues in the CDR3. Deletions cut 5 bases from V and 3 bases from J, with 17 bases between. CDR3 coding DNA: TGCAGTGCTTTAACGGCAGGGGTGGGCTACGAGCAGTACTTC. This encodes CSALTAGVGYEQYF.

This clonotype was detected only a few times. The V call is TRBV20-1, the J call TRBJ2-5; D is uncertain. This CDR3 spans 12 amino acids. CDR1 DFQATT and CDR2 SNEGSKA come from the germline V gene (reference sequence). The ends were cut back, 1 base at V and 5 bases at J, with 8 bases in the middle. The CDR3 loop reads CSARVITETQYF. CDR3 DNA: TGCAGTGCTAGAGTGATAACGGAGACCCAGTACTTC.